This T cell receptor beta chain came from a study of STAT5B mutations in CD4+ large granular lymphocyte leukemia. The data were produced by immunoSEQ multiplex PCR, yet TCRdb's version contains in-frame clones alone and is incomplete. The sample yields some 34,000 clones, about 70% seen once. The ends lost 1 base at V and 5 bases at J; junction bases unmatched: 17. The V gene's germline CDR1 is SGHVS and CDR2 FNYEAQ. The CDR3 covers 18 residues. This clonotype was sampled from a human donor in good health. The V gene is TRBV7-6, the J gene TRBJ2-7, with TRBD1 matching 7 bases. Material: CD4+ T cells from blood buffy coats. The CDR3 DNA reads TGTGCCAGCAGCTTAGTGCTGCTGAAAACAGGGGTTTCGCACGAGCAGTACTTC. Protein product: CASSLVLLKTGVSHEQYF.